These T cell receptor beta chains were read from a single sample in a study of read filtering for tumor transcriptome and immune sequencing. One entry per CDR3 protein, called by TCRdb with MiXCR from the reads. The sample contains around 140,000 distinct CDR3 sequences, less than 15% of which appear only once. The source material was a population of CD138-negative cells sorted from bone marrow. All receptors come from a donor at least 40 years old with multiple myeloma. CDR3s include the opening cysteine and the closing phenylalanine or tryptophan.

TRBV10-3 CAIGPRFRPLHF
TRBV19 CASRPGRLAGIETQYF
TRBV30 CAWGGGREAFF
TRBV5-1 CASSLRTGASSYNEQFF
TRBV30 CAWSVRRLGQGWNEQFF
TRBV2 CASSEAASNTGELFF
TRBV20-1 CSASPSGAQETQYF
TRBV29-1 CSVARDRNEQFF
TRBV12-5 CASGLAPHGEAFF
TRBV27 CASREGGVKNIQYF
TRBV7-2 CASSLGPTSTDTQYF
TRBV13 CASSLGISGSYNEQFF
TRBV7-6 CASSPTGAHSYEQYF
TRBV18 CASSQAGQSIGDTQYF
TRBV6-2/TRBV6-3 CASSPSGTSGRIQETQYF
TRBV20-1 CSARGGRNSPLHF
TRBV6-4 CASSDSSRGSQAFF
TRBV7-2 CASSFQHQETQYF
TRBV9 CASSVDGYSGNTIYF
TRBV20-1 CSAPDRNSNQPQHF
TRBV5-1 CASSFNGAGTEAFF
TRBV20-1 CSAGPPVAGRGDTQYF
TRBV15 CATSSAGRSNQPQHF
TRBV11-3 CASSKGDRGEQFF
TRBV24-1 CATSDPPGTGLLNEQFF
TRBV27 CASSFGSYNSPLHF
TRBV9 CASTESGSTGELFF
TRBV20-1 CSARILPSYEQYF
TRBV12-3/TRBV12-4 CASSSPGSTEAFF
TRBV20-1 CSAPTGTTYEQYF
TRBV24-1 CATSGRHISGANVLTF
TRBV11-2 CASSLSGQGVLTF
TRBV7-3 CASSPTSGRAGANVLTF
TRBV10-3 CAISDRANEKLFF
TRBV19 CASSTRTGAQPQHF
TRBV5-5 CASSLVVASPDEQYF
TRBV12-2 CASRLLRREGRNEQYF
TRBV29-1 CSVGSYNEQFF
TRBV6-5 CASSYGGGRDEKLFF
TRBV20-1 CSATPRDSSVSYEQYF
TRBV12-3/TRBV12-4 CASTPGFSYGYTF
TRBV7-9 CASSLIEDTLDAGMNF
TRBV20-1 CSATGGDETQYF
TRBV20-1 CSARLPGYRETQYF
TRBV4-1 CASSQALAQETQYF
TRBV14 CASSLASHASDTQYF
TRBV5-6 CASSFRGTRNTGELFF
TRBV9 CASSVGQVNTEAFF
TRBV6-2/TRBV6-3 CASSYRAWNTEAFF
TRBV20-1 CSASAVDGANVLTF
TRBV18 CASSPYRETQYF